This TCR beta chain derives from a study of blood T cell repertoires in COVID-19 (dated by TCRdb to the early 2020s). Describing the broader study: Samples from collaborators originated in the United States, Italy and Spain and spanned both the acute and convalescent phases of COVID-19. The repertoires were released in a freely available public database meant as a resource for research on the immune response to SARS-CoV-2. The prospective study material was composed of cDNA or gDNA derived from T cells, B-cell-depleted T cells, or PBMCs. A de-identified subject ID, COVID-19 status, age in years and sex were almost always included in the sample metadata. Where HLA class I and class II types were available, the types were taken from metadata supplied by the sample provider, not from assay-based typing. Samples came from the ongoing ImmuneRACE study (first 160 participants) plus 1,254 subjects from 6 global collaborators. Subjects who had been exposed to COVID-19, were actively infected with it, or had recovered from it provided the deeply sampled blood TCRbeta repertoires that made up the dataset. What the study reported, not specific to this receptor: Clinical and demographic metadata were provided uncurated, with the amount varying by source and participant.

With respect to this clone: The target of this receptor is not known. No base qualities exist here, and no much larger clone lies one base off it.

Collaborating institutions collected whole blood in K2EDTA tubes following their own protocols. Collaborator samples were shipped for TCRbeta analysis as frozen whole blood, isolated PBMCs, or DNA extracted from either sample type. TCRbeta CDR3 regions were amplified from genomic DNA by means of the immunoSEQ Assay, a bias-controlled multiplex PCR. In the original analysis: Nucleated cell counts per sample were estimated from amplification of reference gene primers within the assay. To quantify the absolute abundance of each unique TCRbeta CDR3 rearrangement, sequence reads were collapsed and filtered. For each sample, productive Simpson clonality was calculated by taking the square root of Simpson's diversity index across productive rearrangements. Sourced from immuneACCESS, this table was stored by TCRdb with only in-frame sequences that have V and J called. A share of the clones is absent; for the studies checked, an unresolved V gene accounts for under half, and the remainder has no known explanation. That table supplies the V and J calls and clone size; D and trimming were determined from the DNA. In all, the sample holds 60,000 to 75,000 clones, and approximately 79% of those were seen once. Together, the top ten hold around 27% of the sample.

This TCR was sampled from a man aged 60 to 75 with active or convalescent COVID-19. Material: peripheral blood.

CDR3 loop: CASSSTWGGEAFF. The sequenced DNA: TGTGCCAGCAGTTCTACTTGGGGGGGGGAAGCTTTCTTT. This receptor chain uses TRBV6-2 or TRBV6-3 and TRBJ1-1; the D gene is possibly TRBD1, with 5 bases matching. From the cysteine through the phenylalanine, the CDR3 covers 13 amino acids. The read is trimmed to its CDR3 DNA, 39 bases read in frame from base 1. V is cut by 4 bases and J by 8 bases, and the space between the germline ends is 14 bases. The CDR1 and CDR2 encoded by the germline V gene are MNHEY and SVGEGT.